This T cell receptor beta chain is drawn from a study of PD-L1 blockade in urothelial cancer. On the study more broadly: Reported median T cell count for blood samples was roughly 140,000.

About this clone itself: With a far larger clone one base away, a read error is the likely cause.

The time point was: pretreatment peripheral blood. Libraries were prepared by immunoSEQ multiplex PCR; TCRdb keeps only in-frame clonotypes and omits some of them. The sample carries 50,000 or so clones, about 81% recorded once. V lost 5 bases and J lost 3, with 8 bases in between. The length of the CDR3 is 13 residues. Looked up from germline, CDR1 is SGHKS and CDR2 is YYEKEE (reference sequence). The V call is TRBV5-5, the J call TRBJ2-2; possibly TRBD1 for D (5 bases). Material: PBMCs, obtained around atezolizumab (anti-PD-L1) treatment. The receptor was isolated from a man aged 65-85 years with urothelial cancer. CDR3 amino acids: CASSVGDTGELFF. Here the CDR3 DNA reads TGTGCCAGCAGTGTAGGGGACACCGGGGAGCTGTTTTTT.